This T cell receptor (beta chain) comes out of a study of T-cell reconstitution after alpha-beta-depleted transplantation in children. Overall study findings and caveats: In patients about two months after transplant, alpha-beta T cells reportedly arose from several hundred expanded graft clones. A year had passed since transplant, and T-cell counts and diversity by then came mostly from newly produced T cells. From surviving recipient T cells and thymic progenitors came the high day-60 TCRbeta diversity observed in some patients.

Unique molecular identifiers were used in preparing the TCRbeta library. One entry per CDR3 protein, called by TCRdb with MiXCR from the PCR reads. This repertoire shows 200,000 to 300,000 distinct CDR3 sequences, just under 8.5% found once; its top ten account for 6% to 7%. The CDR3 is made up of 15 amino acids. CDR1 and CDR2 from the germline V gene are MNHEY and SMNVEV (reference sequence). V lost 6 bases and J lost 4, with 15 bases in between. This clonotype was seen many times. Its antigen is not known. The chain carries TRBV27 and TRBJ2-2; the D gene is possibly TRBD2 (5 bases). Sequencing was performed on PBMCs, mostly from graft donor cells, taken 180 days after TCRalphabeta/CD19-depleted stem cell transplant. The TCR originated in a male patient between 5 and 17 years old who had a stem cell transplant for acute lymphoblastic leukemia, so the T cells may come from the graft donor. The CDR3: CASSPPGFLTGELFF. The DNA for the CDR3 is TGTGCCAGCAGCCCTCCGGGGTTCCTCACCGGGGAGCTGTTTTTT.